What follows are 31 T cell receptor beta chains derived from one specimen sequenced in a study of T cell responses to AZD1222 COVID-19 vaccine. TCRdb's copy holds only in-frame clones and misses some; the assay was immunoSEQ multiplex PCR. Of around 140,000 clones detected, 85% to 95% appear once; the ten largest clones hold 12%. The sample consisted of peripheral blood, taken after recovery from COVID-19. These TCRs come from an adult who had recovered from COVID-19.

This rearrangement joins TRBV6-1 to TRBJ2-3; 7 bases are a match to TRBD1. The length of the CDR3 is 16 residues. Trimming cost V 0 bases and J 1 base; bases outside gene matches: 4. CDR1 MNHNS and CDR2 SASEGT come from the germline V gene. CDR3 in DNA: TGTGCCAGCAGTGAAGCACTCACAGGGGGCACAGATACGCAGTATTTT. It yields the protein CASSEALTGGTDTQYF.

The rearrangement links TRBV7-9 to TRBJ2-1, with D perhaps matching TRBD1 or TRBD2 (5 bases each). V was cut by 5 bases and J by 0 bases, with 11 bases left in between. Germline V gene data show CDR1 as SEHNR and CDR2 as FQNEAQ (reference sequence). CDR3 length equals 15 residues. CDR3 protein: CASSLGESSYNEQFF. In DNA form, the CDR3 reads TGTGCCAGCAGCCTGGGGGAGAGCTCCTACAATGAGCAGTTCTTC. Variable domain in full (rest from reference TRBV7-9 and TRBJ2-1): DTGVSQNPRHKITKRGQNVTFRCDPISEHNRLYWYRQTLGQGPEFLTYFQNEAQLEKSRLLSDRFSAERPKGSFSTLEIQRTEQGDSAMYLCASSLGESSYNEQFFGPGTRLTVL.

This clone has a single count. The chain joins TRBV2 to TRBJ2-1; D gene unclear. Germline lookup yields CDR1 SNHLY and CDR2 FYNNEI. The CDR3 runs 12 residues. Trimming pared 3 bases from V and 5 bases from J, leaving 5 bases between. This CDR3 reads CASSDYNNEQFF. The CDR3 region has the DNA TGTGCCAGCAGTGATTATAACAATGAGCAGTTCTTC.

This clone was picked up one time. The V gene is TRBV29-1, the J gene TRBJ2-7; perhaps TRBD2 as D (6 bases). Looked up from germline, CDR1 is SQVTM and CDR2 is ANQGSEA. The CDR3 spans 13 residues. Trimming took 7 bases from V and 7 from J, leaving 20 bases between them. The CDR3 sequence is CSGMGGGLSEQYF. The CDR3 DNA is TGCAGCGGGATGGGAGGCGGGCTGAGTGAGCAGTACTTC.

CDR3 nucleotides: TGTGCCAGCAGTTTATTAAGCGGGGGTAGCAATCAGCCCCAGCATTTT. Translating gives CASSLLSGGSNQPQHF. The chain carries TRBV28 and TRBJ1-5; tentative D call: TRBD1 (5 bases). Germline CDR1 MDHEN, CDR2 SYDVKM. The CDR3 spans 16 residues. The V gene lost 1 base and the J gene lost 0 bases, with 10 bases spanning the gap.

The chain employs TRBV10-2 and TRBJ2-6; D is perhaps TRBD2 (6 bases). Germline CDR1 is WSHSY and CDR2 is SAAADI. V lost 0 bases, J lost 0 bases, and 15 bases lay in between. The CDR3 is 19 amino acids. CDR3 DNA: TGCGCCAGCAGTGAGTCGACTGCGCGGGGCGGCTCTGGGGCCAACGTCCTGACTTTC. Encoded protein: CASSESTARGGSGANVLTF.

The V call is TRBV13, the J call TRBJ1-3; D gene ambiguous. Germline CDR1 and CDR2: PRHDT and FYEKMQ (reference sequence). The CDR3 has 15 residues. Trimming removed 3 bases at V and 1 base at J, with 10 bases between. CDR3 nucleotides: TGTGCCAGCAGCTTCGAGAGGGATTCTGGAAACACCATATATTTT. It encodes CASSFERDSGNTIYF.

V is TRBV5-1 and J is TRBJ2-1, with D maybe TRBD1 (7 bases). V was shortened by 0 bases and J by 8 bases, with 15 bases between the two germline ends. This CDR3 comprises 15 residues. Germline lookup yields CDR1 SGHRS and CDR2 YFSETQ. The chain's CDR3 is CASSLESGGFHEQFF. In nucleotides, the CDR3 is TGCGCCAGCAGCTTGGAGTCAGGGGGGTTCCATGAGCAGTTCTTC.

V is TRBV5-1 and J is TRBJ1-3; no clear D. Trimming removed 0 bases at V and 0 bases at J, with 10 bases between. CDR3 length: 16 amino acids. Per the germline V gene, CDR1 is SGHRS and CDR2 is YFSETQ. CDR3 nucleotides: TGCGCCAGCAGCTTGGGAGACGGACTCTCTGGAAACACCATATATTTT. Translated: CASSLGDGLSGNTIYF.

This CDR3 reads CASSLPGQSSYNEQFF. CDR3 bases: TGTGCCAGCAGTCTCCCCGGACAAAGCTCCTACAATGAGCAGTTCTTC. V and J are TRBV7-3 and TRBJ2-1; the D gene is possibly TRBD1 (5 bases). This CDR3 is built from 16 residues. V was cut by 6 bases and J by 0 bases, with 15 bases left in between. The germline V gene has CDR1 SGHTA and CDR2 FQGTGA.

The rearrangement joins TRBV5-1 to TRBJ2-1, with D uncertain. Trimming left V 0 bases short and J 5 bases short, with 9 bases between. The CDR3 covers 14 residues. Germline-derived CDR1 and CDR2 are SGHRS and YFSETQ. CDR3 in amino acids: CASSLAGSNNEQFF. For the CDR3, the DNA is TGCGCCAGCAGCTTGGCCGGCAGCAACAATGAGCAGTTCTTC.

V gene TRBV19 combines with J gene TRBJ2-1, with 9 bases aligning to TRBD1. J was trimmed by 0 bases and V by 5 bases; bases with no gene match: 2. The germline CDR1 and CDR2 sequences are LNHDA and SQIVND (reference sequence). This CDR3 contains 15 residues. As DNA, the CDR3 is TGTGCCAGTAGTCCGGGACAGGGCTCCTACAATGAGCAGTTCTTC. Its translation: CASSPGQGSYNEQFF.

This clone was detected only once. CDR3 protein: CASSRDYSNYEQYF. The CDR3 DNA reads as TGTGCCAGCAGTCGTGACTACTCCAACTACGAGCAGTACTTC. The chain joins TRBV6-6 to TRBJ2-7, with D perhaps matching TRBD2 (5 bases). The CDR3 is 14 amino acids. The V gene's germline CDR1 is MNHNY and CDR2 SVGAGI (reference sequence). With 5 bases removed from V and 3 bases from J, the gap between germline ends came to 14 bases.

V usage is TRBV9 and J usage is TRBJ2-1, with D hard to call. Germline CDR1 and CDR2: SGDLS and YYNGEE. V was shortened by 0 bases and J by 9 bases, with 7 bases between the two germline ends. The CDR3 consists of 12 residues. As DNA, the CDR3 is TGTGCCAGCAGCGTAGTCTTCGGTGAGCAGTTCTTC. Amino acids: CASSVVFGEQFF.

The chain is built from TRBV4-1 and TRBJ2-7; perhaps TRBD2 as D (5 bases). Between the trimmed V and J ends, which lost 1 base and 0 bases, there was a span of 10 bases. This CDR3 comprises 15 residues. Looked up from germline, CDR1 is MGHRA and CDR2 is YSYEKL. As DNA, the CDR3 is TGCGCCAGCAGCCAAGGACTACTTAGCTCCTACGAGCAGTACTTC. It yields the protein CASSQGLLSSYEQYF.

The rearrangement joins TRBV27 to TRBJ2-7, with no clear D. CDR3 length: 11 residues. Trimming stripped 5 bases from V and 4 bases from J, with 6 bases between. The germline V gene encodes CDR1 MNHEY and CDR2 SMNVEV (reference sequence). The CDR3 region is CASSANYEQYF. CDR3 nucleotide sequence: TGTGCCAGCAGTGCAAATTACGAGCAGTACTTC.

The chain recombines TRBV28 with TRBJ1-2; TRBD1 is a possible D gene (6 bases). V dropped 5 bases and J dropped 6 bases, with 22 bases sitting between them. The germline V gene has CDR1 MDHEN and CDR2 SYDVKM. CDR3 size: 16 residues. For the CDR3, the DNA is TGTGCCAGCAGTACCTTCTATCTCGACAGGATGGATGGCTACACCTTC. It codes for CASSTFYLDRMDGYTF.

This chain's CDR3 is CASSLGYRESNQPQHF. The CDR3 coding sequence is TGCGCCAGCAGCTTGGGGTACAGGGAGAGCAATCAGCCCCAGCATTTT. This chain links TRBV5-1 with TRBJ1-5; TRBD1 is a possible D gene (6 bases). There are 16 residues in the CDR3. Germline V gene data show CDR1 as SGHRS and CDR2 as YFSETQ. Trimming pared 0 bases from V and 1 base from J, leaving 11 bases between.

This chain uses TRBV6-2 or TRBV6-3 with TRBJ1-1, with a weak D call TRBD1 (5 bases). V lost 0 bases, J lost 4 bases, and 15 bases lay in between. The CDR3 extends over 16 amino acids. Germline V lookup: CDR1 MNHEY, CDR2 SVGEGT. The DNA for the CDR3 is TGTGCCAGCAGTTACTCGAATCGGGCAGGGCTCACTGAAGCTTTCTTT. As protein: CASSYSNRAGLTEAFF.

V usage is TRBV14 and J usage is TRBJ2-7; weak D call: TRBD1 (6 bases). The germline V gene has CDR1 SGHDN and CDR2 FVKESK. The V and J ends lost 4 bases and 3 bases respectively, with 13 bases between them. The CDR3 extends over 14 amino acids. CDR3 residues: CASSREGECYEQYF. The CDR3 bases are TGTGCCAGCAGCCGAGAGGGGGAGTGCTACGAGCAGTACTTC.

The chain employs TRBV7-3 and TRBJ2-2, with 10 positions matching TRBD1. Germline CDR1 reads SGHTA; CDR2 reads FQGTGA. The CDR3 covers 15 residues. Germline trimming cut 5 bases from V and 3 bases from J; bases unmatched to any gene: 3. The CDR3 loop reads CASSLGQGDTGELFF. Here the CDR3 DNA reads TGTGCCAGCAGCCTTGGACAGGGGGACACCGGGGAGCTGTTTTTT.

This sequence joins TRBV11-3 and TRBJ1-2; TRBD1 matches at 8 bases. J was trimmed by 6 bases and V by 0 bases; bases with no gene match: 9. Per the germline V gene, CDR1 is SGHNT and CDR2 is YENEEA. CDR3 length: 16 amino acids. The CDR3 here is CASSLDLRTGTNGYTF. The CDR3 coding sequence is TGTGCCAGCAGCTTAGATCTCCGGACAGGGACTAATGGCTACACCTTC.

This chain uses TRBV29-1 with TRBJ1-5, with 9 bases identical to TRBD1. Losses at the gene ends were 7 bases for V and 6 bases for J; bases not matched to a gene: 7. The CDR3 is made up of 13 amino acids. CDR1 and CDR2 from the germline V gene are SQVTM and ANQGSEA. The DNA for the CDR3 is TGCAGCGCCCAACAGGGGGCATCTCAGCCCCAGCATTTT. Its translation: CSAQQGASQPQHF.

J is TRBJ1-6 and V is TRBV19; D remains ambiguous. CDR1 is LNHDA and CDR2 is SQIVND in the germline V gene (reference sequence). The CDR3 runs 13 residues. V lost 5 bases to trimming and J lost 3 bases, with 5 bases between them. CDR3 coding DNA: TGTGCCAGTAGTGGGGTCTATAATTCACCCCTCCACTTT. Protein product: CASSGVYNSPLHF.

The chain employs TRBV28 and TRBJ1-2; D unclear. This CDR3 has 14 residues. The germline V and J ends were trimmed by 9 bases and 6 bases, with 20 bases remaining between them. Germline V gene sequence: CDR1 MDHEN, CDR2 SYDVKM. The chain's CDR3 is CASHPSTLTDGYTF. For the CDR3, the DNA is TGTGCCAGTCATCCCAGTACCCTTACAGATGGCTACACCTTC.

The V gene is TRBV27, the J gene TRBJ2-7; 9 nucleotides agree with TRBD2. The CDR3 is 16 amino acids. Per the germline V gene, CDR1 is MNHEY and CDR2 is SMNVEV (reference sequence). V gave up 4 bases and J gave up 6 bases; unmatched junction bases: 13. The CDR3 spells CASSSRFSGRLGEQYF. The CDR3 DNA reads as TGTGCCAGCAGTTCACGATTTAGCGGGAGACTGGGCGAGCAGTACTTC.

The rearrangement joins TRBV7-2 to TRBJ2-1, with TRBD2 identical over 12 bases. The germline CDR1 and CDR2 sequences are SGHTA and FQGNSA. The length of the CDR3 is 14 residues. V was pared by 5 bases and J by 14 bases, with 10 bases of the junction left unmatched. This CDR3 reads CASSLGLAGMGKFF. The CDR3 DNA reads TGTGCCAGCAGCCTAGGACTAGCGGGAATGGGTAAGTTCTTC.

This clone has only one observation. V is TRBV6-5 and J is TRBJ1-1, with D maybe TRBD1 (5 bases). Trimming shortened V by 7 bases and J by 5 bases, and 17 bases separated the two germline ends. This CDR3 comprises 14 residues. Germline-derived CDR1 and CDR2 are MNHEY and SVGAGI. CDR3: CASNSLGGGTEAFF. The CDR3 DNA follows: TGTGCCAGCAACTCCCTTGGCGGGGGGACTGAAGCTTTCTTT.

Concerning this clone itself: An end of the junction differs from the germline gene, which may be a read error. The chain employs TRBV10-3 and TRBJ2-3; D possibly corresponds to TRBD2 (5 bases). This CDR3 has 14 residues. CDR1 and CDR2 (germline): ENHRY, SYGVKD. The CDR3 DNA is TGTGCCATCACTGAGGGAACGGGCACAGATACGCAGTATTTT. Its translation is CAITEGTGTDTQYF.

The rearrangement links TRBV12-2 to TRBJ2-1; the DNA was not compared with TRBD2, the D call given in the table. TRBV12-2 represents a pseudogene. This CDR3 region has 16 residues. This CDR3 is CASRPQYSTINNEQFF. CDR3 coding DNA: TGTGCAAGTCGCCCCCAGTATAGTACTATAAACAATGAGCAGTTCTTC.

The chain employs TRBV28 and TRBJ2-1, with 11 bases lining up with TRBD2. The CDR3 has 20 amino acids. Germline V gene data show CDR1 as MDHEN and CDR2 as SYDVKM. Trimming removed 6 bases from V and 0 bases from J; junction bases left unmatched: 16. This CDR3 is CASSELPGTSGTFSYNEQFF. The CDR3 DNA sequence: TGTGCCAGCAGCGAACTTCCCGGGACTAGCGGAACATTCTCCTACAATGAGCAGTTCTTC.